Listed below are T cell receptor beta chains from one sample, sequenced in a study of CD8 T cells in ankylosing spondylitis. TCRdb used MiXCR to reprocess the 5' RACE reads, holding one entry per CDR3 protein. The sample yields 39,000 or so distinct CDR3 sequences, about 9.4% seen once. Sequencing was done on a sample of blood, either unsorted or a sorted T cell fraction (not recorded which). These receptors were obtained from a male donor with ankylosing spondylitis or in good health (not recorded which). Each CDR3 is given with its conserved first and last residue. The D gene is left open where the match is weak.

V | D | CDR3
TRBV11-2 | - | CASSSPPGKTNEKLFF
TRBV19 | - | CASSAQASNQPQHF
TRBV20-1 | - | CSAWTSLNTEAFF
TRBV28 | - | CASSLPGGVSNQPQHF
TRBV20-1 | TRBD2 | CSPRERIYEQYF
TRBV6-2/TRBV6-3 | - | CASSYEGGLTGTQYF
TRBV6-5 | - | CASSYSSTGQPQHF
TRBV5-6 | - | CASSLKPPSSDEQFF
TRBV15 | TRBD1 | CATSGTEQGIAYEQYF
TRBV15 | - | CATSRLDTAAKNIQYF
TRBV20-1 | TRBD1 | CSARDPGGPGELFF
TRBV7-2 | - | CASSLIVLGNQPQHF
TRBV12-3/TRBV12-4 | - | CASSLDRSRNEKLFF
TRBV11-3 | TRBD2 | CASSSLAGGYNEQFF
TRBV7-8 | - | CASSLEGRRGNEQFF
TRBV9 | TRBD1 | CASSTGTGVLEQFF
TRBV6-1 | TRBD1 | CASSEGRGWNTGELFF
TRBV4-2 | - | CASSQTEMNTEAFF
TRBV12-3/TRBV12-4 | TRBD2 | CASRTSGGFNEQFF
TRBV12-3/TRBV12-4 | - | CASTYTFTYEQYF
TRBV20-1 | TRBD1 | CSAREDRGYSPLHF
TRBV7-8 | - | CASSLAGAQFF
TRBV7-2 | - | CASSLSGGLPYEQYF
TRBV29-1 | - | CSVQPSLYNEQFF
TRBV7-9 | - | CASSPPGWGGPGNTIYF
TRBV29-1 | TRBD1 | CSALKALTGANTGELFF
TRBV29-1 | - | CSVDGRGDGYTF
TRBV20-1 | TRBD1 | CSAHGTGEYQPQHF
TRBV29-1 | - | CSVEGTRDIRANYGYTF
TRBV28 | - | CASSLGGENEQFF
TRBV5-4 | - | CASSLEPTGPSYEQYF